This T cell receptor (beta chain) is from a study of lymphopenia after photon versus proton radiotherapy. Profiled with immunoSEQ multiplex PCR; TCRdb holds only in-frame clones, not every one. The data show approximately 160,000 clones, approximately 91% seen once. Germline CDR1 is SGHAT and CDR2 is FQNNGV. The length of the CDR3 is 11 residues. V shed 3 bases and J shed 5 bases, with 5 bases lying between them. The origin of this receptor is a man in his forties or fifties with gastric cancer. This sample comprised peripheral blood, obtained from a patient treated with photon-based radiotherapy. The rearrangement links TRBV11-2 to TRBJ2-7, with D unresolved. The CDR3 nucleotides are TGTGCCAGCAGCTTGACCGACGAGCAGTACTTC. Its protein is CASSLTDEQYF.